The next 14 T cell receptor beta chains were all read from a single sample in a study of blood T cells in healthy people across ages. Alongside a J-beta primer mix, a sample-barcoded 5' primer served in a second PCR lasting about 7 to 12 cycles. TCRdb reprocessed the 5' RACE reads with MiXCR, giving one entry per CDR3 protein. The sample has 850,000 to 950,000 distinct CDR3 sequences, under 30% seen once; the top ten hold 15% to 20%. Specimen: blood. These receptors all come from a woman of 80 years or more in good health.

This clonotype occurred once. The junction and the germline gene differ at one end; a read error may be behind it. The CDR3 nucleotides read TGTGCCCGCAGTCGAGGGACAGCGCAAGAGACCCAGTACTTC. It codes for CARSRGTAQETQYF. The chain carries TRBV3-1 and TRBJ2-7; TRBD1 aligns across 7 bases. With the DNA end fitting TRBJ2-5 better, the J assignment may be wrong. Germline V gene data show CDR1 as LGHDT and CDR2 as YNNKEL (reference sequence). The CDR3 has 14 amino acids.

This chain uses TRBV7-2 with TRBJ1-1; 7 nucleotides match TRBD1. The germline V gene encodes CDR1 SGHTA and CDR2 FQGNSA. CDR3 length: 13 residues. J was trimmed by 5 bases and V by 5 bases; bases with no gene match: 5. The CDR3 loop reads CASSGQELTEAFF. CDR3 nucleotides: TGTGCCAGCAGCGGACAGGAGTTGACTGAAGCTTTCTTT.

In its sample, this clonotype was seen many times. This chain links TRBV28 with TRBJ2-1; D uncertain. From germline, CDR1 is MDHEN and CDR2 SYDVKM. This CDR3 contains 14 residues. Trimming left V 6 bases short and J 0 bases short, with 9 bases between. The CDR3 loop reads CASSRLSSYNEQFF. CDR3 bases: TGTGCCAGCAGCAGGTTGAGCTCCTACAATGAGCAGTTCTTC.

This clonotype was picked up many times. The chain has TRBV3-1 and TRBJ2-5; no definite D call. The CDR3 runs 13 residues. The V end lost 2 bases, the J end lost 5 bases, and 9 bases lay between the germline ends. CDR1 is LGHDT, CDR2 YNNKEL, per germline (reference sequence). The DNA for the CDR3 is TGTGCCAGCAGCCAAAGCCCCAGGGAGACCCAGTACTTC. Protein product: CASSQSPRETQYF.

This clonotype has ten or more counts. This sequence joins TRBV6-2 or TRBV6-3 and TRBJ2-5; 14 bases fit TRBD2. The CDR3 sequence is 18 residues long. Germline V gives CDR1 MNHEY, CDR2 SVGEGT. Germline trimming cut 4 bases from V and 4 bases from J; bases unmatched to any gene: 11. This CDR3 reads CASSSGTSGGPRRETQYF. For the CDR3, the DNA is TGTGCCAGCAGTTCCGGGACTAGCGGGGGCCCCCGGCGAGAGACCCAGTACTTC.

This clonotype was recorded only once. The chain carries TRBV28 and TRBJ1-2; 9 bases map to TRBD1. Losses at the gene ends were 11 bases for V and 3 bases for J; bases not matched to a gene: 13. CDR1 and CDR2 (germline): MDHEN, SYDVKM. The CDR3 totals 15 residues. CDR3 nucleotides: TGTGCCGCCGCCGGGACAGGGTCCCCTTACTATGGCTACACCTTC. This sequence encodes CAAAGTGSPYYGYTF.

This clonotype appeared a single time. V and J are TRBV20-1 and TRBJ2-3; 8 positions agree with TRBD2. Germline V CDR1 and CDR2: DFQATT, SNEGSKA (reference sequence). V shed 6 bases, J shed 4 bases, and the junction held 15 bases outside the gene matches. The CDR3 consists of 16 residues. CDR3 sequence reads: CSATSSGSWAPDTQYF. The CDR3 DNA reads as TGCAGTGCCACATCCAGCGGGAGTTGGGCCCCAGATACGCAGTATTTT.

Comments on this clonotype: Since no conserved phenylalanine or tryptophan closes the CDR3, a read error is the likely cause. The J gene is TRBJ1-2, the V gene TRBV20-1; D is unclear. The CDR3 covers 13 residues. Germline lookup yields CDR1 DFQATT and CDR2 SNEGSKA (reference sequence). The CDR3 region has the DNA TGCAGTGCTAGAGGAGTTTCTAACTATGACTACACCTGC. It codes for CSARGVSNYDYTC.

This clonotype has a handful of counts. The CDR3 DNA follows: TGCGCCAGCAGCCAAGATTGGGGCGGAAACACTGAAGCTTTCTTT. Protein product: CASSQDWGGNTEAFF. The chain employs TRBV4-3 and TRBJ1-1, with D perhaps matching TRBD1 (5 bases). From germline, CDR1 is LGHNA and CDR2 YSLEER. This CDR3 is 15 amino acids long. V was pared by 0 bases and J by 2 bases, with 10 bases between.

At least ten counts were recorded for this clonotype. The chain combines TRBV12-3 or TRBV12-4 with TRBJ2-5; 8 positions agree with TRBD2. Trimming removed 3 bases from V and 4 bases from J; junction bases left unmatched: 10. The CDR3 contains 16 residues. CDR3 sequence (DNA): TGTGCCAGCAGTTTCTTTGGCGGGGGGAGAGGAGAGACCCAGTACTTC. This translates into CASSFFGGGRGETQYF.

This clonotype was observed at least ten times. The CDR3 loop reads CASSPGGRGRSDTQYF. The CDR3 DNA sequence: TGTGCCAGCAGCCCAGGGGGCAGGGGGCGTTCAGATACGCAGTATTTT. The chain combines TRBV7-9 with TRBJ2-3; 8 nucleotides line up with TRBD1. Germline loops: CDR1 SEHNR, CDR2 FQNEAQ (reference sequence). This CDR3 is 16 amino acids long. V shed 5 bases, J shed 4 bases, and the junction held 11 bases outside the gene matches.

In this sample, this clonotype turned up a few times. This chain uses TRBV6-2 or TRBV6-3 with TRBJ1-6, with D uncertain. The CDR3 loop spans 15 amino acids. Germline V CDR1 and CDR2: MNHEY, SVGEGT. Trimming took off 2 bases at V and 5 bases at J, with 10 bases between the two ends. The CDR3 DNA reads TGTGCCAGCAGTTACAAGGGCGGGCATAATTCACCCCTCCACTTT. Its translation is CASSYKGGHNSPLHF.

This clonotype was picked up many times. The CDR3 region has the DNA TGTGCCAGCAGTTCTCGACTAGCGGGGGGCCTCTACGAGCAGTACTTC. Translated, it gives CASSSRLAGGLYEQYF. This rearrangement joins TRBV6-2 or TRBV6-3 to TRBJ2-7; TRBD2 matches at 13 bases. The length of the CDR3 is 16 residues. Germline CDR1 reads MNHEY; CDR2 reads SVGEGT. The ends lost 4 bases at V and 3 bases at J; junction bases unmatched: 6.

This clonotype was seen a handful of times. DNA for the CDR3: TGTGCCAGCAGTTACCGGGTAATGAATTCACCCCTCCACTTT. It translates to CASSYRVMNSPLHF. The chain carries TRBV6-2 or TRBV6-3 and TRBJ1-6; no definite D call. The germline V gene encodes CDR1 MNHEY and CDR2 SVGEGT. V lost 2 bases and J lost 7, with 9 bases in between. This CDR3 contains 14 residues.